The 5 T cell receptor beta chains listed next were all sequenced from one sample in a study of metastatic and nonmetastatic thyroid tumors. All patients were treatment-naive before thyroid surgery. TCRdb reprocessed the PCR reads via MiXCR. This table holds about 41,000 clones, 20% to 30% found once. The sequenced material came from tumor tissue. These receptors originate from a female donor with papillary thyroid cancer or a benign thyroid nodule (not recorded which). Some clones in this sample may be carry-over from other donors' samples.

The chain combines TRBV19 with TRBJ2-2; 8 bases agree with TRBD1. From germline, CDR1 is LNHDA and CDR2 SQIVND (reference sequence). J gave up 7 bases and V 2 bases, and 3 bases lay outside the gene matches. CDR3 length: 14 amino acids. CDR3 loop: CASSIQGAVGELFF. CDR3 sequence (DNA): TGTGCCAGTAGTATACAGGGGGCGGTCGGGGAGCTGTTTTTT.

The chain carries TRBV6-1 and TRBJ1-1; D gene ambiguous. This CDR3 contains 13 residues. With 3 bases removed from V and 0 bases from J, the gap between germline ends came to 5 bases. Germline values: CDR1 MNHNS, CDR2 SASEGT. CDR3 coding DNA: TGTGCCAGCAGTGACAAAATGAACACTGAAGCTTTCTTT. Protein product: CASSDKMNTEAFF.

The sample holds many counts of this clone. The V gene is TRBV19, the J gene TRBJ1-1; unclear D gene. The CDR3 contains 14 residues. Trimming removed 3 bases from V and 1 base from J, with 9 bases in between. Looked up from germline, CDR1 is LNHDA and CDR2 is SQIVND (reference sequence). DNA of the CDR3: TGTGCCAGTAGTATGAGTGTTACGAACACTGAAGCTTTCTTT. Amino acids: CASSMSVTNTEAFF. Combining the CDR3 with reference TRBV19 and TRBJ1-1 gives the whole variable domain DGGITQSPKYLFRKEGQNVTLSCEQNLNHDAMYWYRQDPGQGLRLIYYSQIVNDFQKGDIAEGYSVSREKKESFPLTVTSAQKNPTAFYLCASSMSVTNTEAFFGQGTRLTVV.

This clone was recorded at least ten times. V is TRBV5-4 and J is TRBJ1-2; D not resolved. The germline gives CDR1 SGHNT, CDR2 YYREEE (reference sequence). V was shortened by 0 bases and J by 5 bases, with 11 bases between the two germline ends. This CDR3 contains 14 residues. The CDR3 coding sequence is TGTGCCAGCAGCTTGGCACAGTCCGGTTATGGCTACACCTTC. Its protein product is CASSLAQSGYGYTF. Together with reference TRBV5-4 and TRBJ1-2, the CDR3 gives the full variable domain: ETGVTQSPTHLIKTRGQQVTLRCSSQSGHNTVSWYQQALGQGPQFIFQYYREEENGRGNFPPRFSGLQFPNYSSELNVNALELDDSALYLCASSLAQSGYGYTFGSGTRLTVV.

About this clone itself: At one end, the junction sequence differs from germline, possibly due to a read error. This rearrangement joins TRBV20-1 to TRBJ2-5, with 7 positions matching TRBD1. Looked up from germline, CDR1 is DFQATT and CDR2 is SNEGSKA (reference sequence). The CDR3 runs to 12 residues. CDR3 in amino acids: CSAKGGQKTQYF. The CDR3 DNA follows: TGCAGTGCTAAAGGGGGCCAAAAGACCCAGTACTTC.